Following are 30 T cell receptor beta chains from one sample sequenced in a study of cytomegalovirus exposure and HLA in healthy donors. Primers: 60 Vbeta forward and 13 Jbeta reverse. TCRdb keeps only in-frame clones here, not all; method: immunoSEQ multiplex PCR. The sample includes 65,000 to 95,000 clones, around 80% of them seen just once. Sequences were obtained from PBMCs. The receptors were sampled from a man younger than 40 in good health and CMV-seronegative.

V is TRBV6-1 and J is TRBJ2-7; TRBD1 matches 7 bases. The CDR3 is made up of 13 amino acids. V lost 5 bases to trimming and J lost 6 bases; unmatched junction nucleotides: 7. The germline V gene has CDR1 MNHNS and CDR2 SASEGT. CDR3 residues: CASSSRQGTEQYF. The CDR3 nucleotides read TGTGCCAGCAGTAGCCGACAGGGAACCGAGCAGTACTTC.

This clone was detected many times. The rearrangement uses TRBV19 and TRBJ1-5, with D possibly being TRBD1 (5 bases). The length of the CDR3 is 16 residues. Germline lookup yields CDR1 LNHDA and CDR2 SQIVND (reference sequence). V was cut by 7 bases and J by 4 bases, with 20 bases left in between. The CDR3 protein is CASTSISTGSNQPQHF. The CDR3 DNA is TGTGCCAGTACCAGTATAAGCACAGGTTCTAATCAGCCCCAGCATTTT.

The genes are TRBV27 and TRBJ2-1, with D tentatively TRBD2 (6 bases). V was cut by 4 bases and J by 4 bases, with 17 bases left in between. The CDR3 totals 16 residues. Germline values: CDR1 MNHEY, CDR2 SMNVEV (reference sequence). The CDR3 sequence: CASSSIGGPNYNEQFF. CDR3 DNA: TGTGCCAGCAGTTCAATTGGAGGGCCTAATTACAATGAGCAGTTCTTC.

This chain links TRBV6-1 with TRBJ2-5; D gene unclear. Germline V gene data show CDR1 as MNHNS and CDR2 as SASEGT. V lost 6 bases and J lost 10, with 15 bases in between. The CDR3 is 12 residues long. The CDR3 region has the DNA TGTGCCAGCAGCCCACCATCCCCAGACCAGTACTTC. The encoded protein is CASSPPSPDQYF.

V gene TRBV28 combines with J gene TRBJ2-1, with 8 bases lining up with TRBD2. The CDR3 spans 14 residues. V gave up 3 bases and J gave up 5 bases; unmatched junction bases: 3. CDR1 is MDHEN, CDR2 SYDVKM, per germline. Written as DNA, the CDR3 is TGTGCCAGCAGTTTTAGCGGGACCGACAATGAGCAGTTCTTC. Translation gives CASSFSGTDNEQFF.

The rearrangement uses TRBV28 and TRBJ1-4; no firm D call. The CDR3 is 14 amino acids. Trimming removed 3 bases from V and 11 bases from J, with 16 bases in between. Germline values: CDR1 MDHEN, CDR2 SYDVKM. The CDR3 nucleotides are TGTGCCAGCAGTTTTGGCAGTACCTTTGGTAAACTGTTTTTT. It translates to CASSFGSTFGKLFF. The variable domain in full, with the rest retrieved from reference TRBV28 and TRBJ1-4, is DVKVTQSSRYLVKRTGEKVFLECVQDMDHENMFWYRQDPGLGLRLIYFSYDVKMKEKGDIPEGYSVSREKKERFSLILESASTNQTSMYLCASSFGSTFGKLFFGSGTQLSVL.

This chain connects TRBV2 to TRBJ2-2; TRBD2 matches at 9 bases. Germline CDR1 and CDR2: SNHLY and FYNNEI. This CDR3 spans 15 amino acids. With V trimmed by 4 bases and J by 6 bases, 6 bases remained unmatched. The CDR3 region is CASSVRREGPGELFF. The CDR3 DNA follows: TGTGCCAGCAGTGTAAGGCGGGAGGGCCCCGGGGAGCTGTTTTTT.

The chain carries TRBV4-3 and TRBJ2-1; possibly TRBD1 for D (6 bases). Per germline, CDR1 LGHNA and CDR2 YSLEER. Trimming cost V 1 base and J 6 bases, with 10 bases left between them. CDR3 size: 14 residues. The CDR3 reads CASSQVYRVNEQFF. CDR3 nucleotides: TGCGCCAGCAGCCAAGTCTACAGGGTCAATGAGCAGTTCTTC.

The V call is TRBV6-5, the J call TRBJ2-7; D is possibly TRBD1 (6 bases). Germline V gives CDR1 MNHEY, CDR2 SVGAGI. Trimming shortened V by 7 bases and J by 3 bases, and 19 bases separated the two germline ends. The CDR3 spans 15 residues. Written as DNA, the CDR3 is TGTGCCAGCACTCCCTCACAGGGTCAGGGCTACGAGCAGTACTTC. Amino acids: CASTPSQGQGYEQYF.

This chain connects TRBV7-6 to TRBJ2-1; D call uncertain. The CDR3 covers 13 residues. The germline V gene encodes CDR1 SGHVS and CDR2 FNYEAQ. V was cut by 5 bases and J by 4 bases, with 9 bases left in between. The CDR3 reads CASSRDGYNEQFF. DNA for the CDR3: TGTGCCAGCAGCCGTGACGGGTACAATGAGCAGTTCTTC.

This chain connects TRBV10-3 to TRBJ2-1; possibly TRBD1 for D (5 bases). The CDR3 loop spans 14 amino acids. The germline V and J ends were trimmed by 6 bases and 10 bases, with 19 bases remaining between them. Germline V CDR1 and CDR2: ENHRY, SYGVKD. The CDR3 DNA reads as TGTGCCATCAGCTTTCACGGAGTACAGGCGGAGCAGTTCTTC. Protein product: CAISFHGVQAEQFF.

CDR3 amino acids: CASSPPGSSFVASSGNTIYF. The CDR3 coding sequence is TGTGCCAGCTCACCCCCAGGATCGAGCTTTGTCGCCAGTTCTGGAAACACCATATATTTT. The chain links TRBV18 to TRBJ1-3; D is ambiguous. The CDR3 consists of 20 residues. V gave up 3 bases and J gave up 1 base, with 25 bases separating them. Germline assignment: CDR1 KGHSH and CDR2 LQKENI.

The V gene is TRBV5-1, the J gene TRBJ2-5; 10 bases align to TRBD2. The germline CDR1 and CDR2 sequences are SGHRS and YFSETQ. The V segment lost 4 bases and the J segment 2 bases; nucleotides outside the gene matches: 8. CDR3 length: 16 amino acids. The DNA for the CDR3 is TGCGCCAGCAGCCGGGGGACTAGCGTTGTGCAAGAGACCCAGTACTTC. Amino acid sequence: CASSRGTSVVQETQYF.

The chain recombines TRBV2 with TRBJ1-2; TRBD1 agrees at 8 bases. The germline gives CDR1 SNHLY, CDR2 FYNNEI. The trim removed 8 bases at V and 5 bases at J, leaving 4 bases unmatched. CDR3 length: 12 residues. This chain's CDR3 is CASQDRVYGYTF. The CDR3 DNA follows: TGTGCCAGCCAGGACAGGGTATATGGCTACACCTTC.

Written as DNA, the CDR3 is TGTGCCAGTAGTCTACCAGGCGGGGCTGGGGCCAACGTCCTGACTTTC. Amino acid sequence: CASSLPGGAGANVLTF. V is TRBV19 and J is TRBJ2-6; D possibly corresponds to TRBD2 (6 bases). V was trimmed by 5 bases and J by 2 bases, leaving 13 bases between them. The germline V gene encodes CDR1 LNHDA and CDR2 SQIVND (reference sequence). The CDR3 is 16 amino acids.

This rearrangement joins TRBV27 to TRBJ2-1; tentatively, D is TRBD1 (6 bases). The V gene's germline CDR1 is MNHEY and CDR2 SMNVEV (reference sequence). The CDR3 extends over 17 amino acids. V was pared by 5 bases and J by 0 bases, with 17 bases between. CDR3 in amino acids: CASSIYQGSLSYNEQFF. The CDR3 DNA reads as TGTGCCAGCAGTATCTACCAGGGGTCCCTCTCCTACAATGAGCAGTTCTTC.

The rearrangement uses TRBV18 and TRBJ1-2; 7 bases line up with TRBD1. There are 17 residues in the CDR3. Per the germline V gene, CDR1 is KGHSH and CDR2 is LQKENI. The ends lost 3 bases at V and 5 bases at J; junction bases unmatched: 15. In DNA, the CDR3 is TGTGCCAGCTCACCTTACAGGGGCGAGGAAGGTGAATATGGCTACACCTTC. Amino acids: CASSPYRGEEGEYGYTF.

The V call is TRBV27, the J call TRBJ1-4, with D unresolved. Looked up from germline, CDR1 is MNHEY and CDR2 is SMNVEV (reference sequence). Trimming pared 2 bases from V and 0 bases from J, leaving 13 bases between. The CDR3 spans 17 residues. CDR3 sequence reads: CASSLRLGAATNEKLFF. The CDR3, as DNA: TGTGCCAGCAGTTTAAGACTAGGCGCTGCAACTAATGAAAAACTGTTTTTT.

The chain employs TRBV27 and TRBJ2-1, with D possibly matching TRBD2 (6 bases). Deletions cut 5 bases from V and 0 bases from J, with 14 bases between. The CDR3 has 16 amino acids. Germline CDR1 is MNHEY and CDR2 is SMNVEV (reference sequence). The CDR3 region has the DNA TGTGCCAGCAGTATTAGCGGTCCTTTCTCCTACAATGAGCAGTTCTTC. Residues: CASSISGPFSYNEQFF.

The rearrangement links TRBV6-5 to TRBJ1-2, with D possibly TRBD1 on 6 matching bases. The CDR3 is 16 amino acids. V gave up 4 bases and J gave up 2 bases, with 17 bases separating them. Germline CDR1 reads MNHEY; CDR2 reads SVGAGI. CDR3 sequence (DNA): TGTGCCAGCAGTTCGAAACCGGGACATTCGAACTATGGCTACACCTTC. It translates to CASSSKPGHSNYGYTF.

The chain uses TRBV5-4 and TRBJ2-1, with D maybe TRBD2 (7 bases). Germline assignment: CDR1 SGHNT and CDR2 YYREEE (reference sequence). V was trimmed by 1 base and J by 4 bases, leaving 21 bases between them. This CDR3 region has 18 residues. The CDR3, as DNA: TGTGCCAGCAGCTTGCGGGGCATGGGGGGGCCCCCATACAATGAGCAGTTCTTC. Amino acids: CASSLRGMGGPPYNEQFF.

The chain links TRBV5-1 to TRBJ2-2, with D possibly TRBD1 on 5 matching bases. CDR1 and CDR2 from the germline V gene are SGHRS and YFSETQ. The germline V and J ends were trimmed by 0 bases and 1 base, with 7 bases remaining between them. The CDR3 is 15 amino acids. Here the CDR3 DNA reads TGCGCCAGCAGCTTGGTAGGACAGAACACCGGGGAGCTGTTTTTT. Its translation is CASSLVGQNTGELFF.

The V gene is TRBV5-1, the J gene TRBJ2-2; perhaps TRBD2 as D (6 bases). Trimming stripped 5 bases from V and 3 bases from J, with 17 bases between. CDR1 is SGHRS, CDR2 YFSETQ, per germline. The CDR3 loop spans 16 amino acids. The CDR3 sequence: CASRLRRLVDTGELFF. CDR3 nucleotide sequence: TGCGCCAGCAGACTGAGGCGACTAGTCGACACCGGGGAGCTGTTTTTT.

J is TRBJ1-1 and V is TRBV7-9, with 8 bases identical to TRBD1. Germline assignment: CDR1 SEHNR and CDR2 FQNEAQ (reference sequence). J gave up 0 bases and V 7 bases, and 4 bases lay outside the gene matches. CDR3 length equals 14 residues. The CDR3 sequence: CASTRTGMNTEAFF. CDR3 DNA sequence: TGTGCCAGCACCAGGACAGGGATGAACACTGAAGCTTTCTTT. Supplemented by reference TRBV7-9 and TRBJ1-1, the full variable domain reads DTGVSQNPRHKITKRGQNVTFRCDPISEHNRLYWYRQTLGQGPEFLTYFQNEAQLEKSRLLSDRFSAERPKGSFSTLEIQRTEQGDSAMYLCASTRTGMNTEAFFGQGTRLTVV.

This clone showed up just a few times. The CDR3, as DNA: TGTGCCACTGAACGATTGACTGGTGAAGCTTTCTTT. Amino acid sequence: CATERLTGEAFF. The gene calls are TRBV9 and TRBJ1-1; D unclear. V lost 9 bases and J lost 7, with 16 bases in between. The CDR3 is 12 amino acids. Germline assignment: CDR1 SGDLS and CDR2 YYNGEE.

This sequence joins TRBV30 and TRBJ1-1; D is unclear. The germline gives CDR1 GTSNPN, CDR2 SVGIG (reference sequence). Trimming pared 0 bases from V and 0 bases from J, leaving 5 bases between. CDR3 length: 13 residues. The CDR3 DNA is TGTGCCTGGAGTGTCGGGGTGAACACTGAAGCTTTCTTT. Its protein product is CAWSVGVNTEAFF.

This clone was observed a handful of times. The chain is built from TRBV4-3 and TRBJ2-3, with TRBD1 matching 9 bases. CDR1 and CDR2 (germline): LGHNA, YSLEER. The ends lost 1 base at V and 4 bases at J; junction bases unmatched: 3. CDR3 length: 15 residues. The CDR3 loop reads CASSQGGQGSDTQYF. CDR3 sequence (DNA): TGCGCCAGCAGCCAAGGGGGACAGGGCTCAGATACGCAGTATTTT.

The chain employs TRBV18 and TRBJ1-3; D gene ambiguous. Germline assignment: CDR1 KGHSH and CDR2 LQKENI. The CDR3 has 15 residues. The V end lost 3 bases, the J end lost 0 bases, and 9 bases lay between the germline ends. The CDR3 nucleotides read TGTGCCAGCTCACCCCGAACAGCCTCTGGAAACACCATATATTTT. Translation: CASSPRTASGNTIYF.

The rearrangement links TRBV2 to TRBJ1-2; D not resolved. V lost 4 bases and J 8 bases, leaving 11 bases between the germline ends. The CDR3 has 12 amino acids. CDR1 is SNHLY and CDR2 is FYNNEI in the germline V gene. This CDR3 reads CASSGPRGGYTF. The CDR3 DNA reads as TGTGCCAGCAGTGGGCCCCGGGGAGGCTACACCTTC.

CDR3 sequence reads: CASSRTANYGYTF. In nucleotides, the CDR3 is TGTGCCAGCAGCCGGACTGCTAACTATGGCTACACCTTC. This rearrangement joins TRBV6-6 to TRBJ1-2; D gene unclear. The CDR3 length is 13 residues. The V end was cut by 6 bases, the J end by 0 bases, with 8 bases between. Germline-derived CDR1 and CDR2 are MNHNY and SVGAGI (reference sequence).